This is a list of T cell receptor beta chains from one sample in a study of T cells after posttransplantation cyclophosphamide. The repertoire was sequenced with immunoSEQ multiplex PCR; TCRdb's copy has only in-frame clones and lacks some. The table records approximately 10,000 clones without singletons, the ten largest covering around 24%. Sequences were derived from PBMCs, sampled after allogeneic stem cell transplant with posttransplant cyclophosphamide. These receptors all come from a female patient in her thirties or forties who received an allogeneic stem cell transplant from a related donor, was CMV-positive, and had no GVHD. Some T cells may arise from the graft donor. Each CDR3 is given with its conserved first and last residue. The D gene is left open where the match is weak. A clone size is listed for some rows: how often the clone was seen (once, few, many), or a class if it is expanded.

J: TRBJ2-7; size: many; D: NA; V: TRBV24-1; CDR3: CATSDGGGGPDEQYF; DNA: TGTGCCACCAGTGATGGTGGAGGGGGCCCCGACGAGCAGTACTTC
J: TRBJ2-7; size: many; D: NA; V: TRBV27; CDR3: CASRQGQYEQYF; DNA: TGTGCCAGCAGACAGGGTCAGTACGAGCAGTACTTC
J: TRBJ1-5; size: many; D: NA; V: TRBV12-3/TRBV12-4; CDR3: CASSQGGQPQHF; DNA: TGTGCCAGCAGTCAAGGGGGACAGCCCCAGCATTTT
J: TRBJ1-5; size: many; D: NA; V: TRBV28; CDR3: CASSLLQGYNQPQHF; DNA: TGTGCCAGCAGTTTGCTCCAGGGGTACAATCAGCCCCAGCATTTT
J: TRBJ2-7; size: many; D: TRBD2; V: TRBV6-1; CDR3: CASSWIRTSGFGQYF; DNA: TGTGCCAGCAGTTGGATTCGGACTAGCGGATTCGGGCAGTACTTC
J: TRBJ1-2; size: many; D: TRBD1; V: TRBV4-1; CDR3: CASNPMDRDYGYTF; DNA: TGCGCCAGCAATCCCATGGACAGGGACTATGGCTACACCTTC
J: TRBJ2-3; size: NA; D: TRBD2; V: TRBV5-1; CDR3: CASSPIAGGPRGTDTQYF; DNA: TGCGCCAGCAGCCCGATAGCGGGGGGGCCGAGGGGGACAGATACGCAGTATTTT
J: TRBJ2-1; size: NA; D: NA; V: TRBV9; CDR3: CASSVGQMNEQFF; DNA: TGTGCCAGCAGCGTAGGTCAGATGAATGAGCAGTTCTTC
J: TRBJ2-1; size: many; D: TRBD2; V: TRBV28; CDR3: CASSPQAGTYNEQFF; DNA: TGTGCCAGCAGCCCCCAAGCGGGGACCTACAATGAGCAGTTCTTC
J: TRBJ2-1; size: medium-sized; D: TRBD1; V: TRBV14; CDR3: CASSQEPGQGDNEQFF; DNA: TGTGCCAGCAGCCAAGAACCGGGACAGGGGGATAATGAGCAGTTCTTC
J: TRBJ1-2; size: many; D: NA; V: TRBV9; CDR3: CASSLGDTLVRGYTF; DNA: TGTGCCAGCAGCCTCGGGGACACCCTAGTTCGTGGCTACACCTTC
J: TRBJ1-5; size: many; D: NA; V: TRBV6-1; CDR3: CASLTGLNQPQHF; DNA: TGTGCCAGCCTGACAGGACTCAATCAGCCCCAGCATTTT
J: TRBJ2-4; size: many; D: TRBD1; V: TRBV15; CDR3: CATSRGDRGRMGKLAKNIQYF; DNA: TGTGCCACCAGCAGAGGGGACAGGGGGCGTATGGGCAAACTAGCCAAAAACATTCAGTACTTC
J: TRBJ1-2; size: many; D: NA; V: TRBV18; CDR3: CASSPGTQGGYGYTF; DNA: TGTGCCAGCTCACCTGGGACACAGGGAGGGTATGGCTACACCTTC
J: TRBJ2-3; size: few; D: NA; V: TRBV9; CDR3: CASSTLAWSTDTQYF; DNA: TGTGCCAGCAGCACCCTAGCGTGGAGCACAGATACGCAGTATTTT
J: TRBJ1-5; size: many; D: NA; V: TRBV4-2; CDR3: CASSQVQGPYSNQPQHF; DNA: TGTGCCAGCAGCCAAGTTCAGGGGCCCTATAGCAATCAGCCCCAGCATTTT
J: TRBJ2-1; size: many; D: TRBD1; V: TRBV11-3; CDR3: CASSLVDREMNEQFF; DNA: TGTGCCAGCAGCTTAGTGGACAGGGAGATGAATGAGCAGTTCTTC
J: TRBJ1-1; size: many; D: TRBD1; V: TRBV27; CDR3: CASSLKGTGKTEAFF; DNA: TGTGCCAGCAGTTTAAAGGGGACAGGGAAGACTGAAGCTTTCTTT
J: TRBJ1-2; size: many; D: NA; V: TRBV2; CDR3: CASRAGQVHYGYTF; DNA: TGTGCCAGCAGGGCGGGGCAGGTTCACTATGGCTACACCTTC
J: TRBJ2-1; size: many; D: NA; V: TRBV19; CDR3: CASSLIGGFYNEQFF; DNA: TGTGCCAGTAGTCTAATCGGGGGTTTCTACAATGAGCAGTTCTTC
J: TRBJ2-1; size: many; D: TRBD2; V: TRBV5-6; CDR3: CASSPSLAGSSYNEQFF; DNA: TGTGCCAGCAGCCCCTCACTAGCGGGGAGCTCCTACAATGAGCAGTTCTTC
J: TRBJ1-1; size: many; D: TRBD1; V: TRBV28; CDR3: CASSLSGQGAPNTEAFF; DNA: TGTGCCAGCAGTTTATCAGGACAGGGGGCCCCGAACACTGAAGCTTTCTTT
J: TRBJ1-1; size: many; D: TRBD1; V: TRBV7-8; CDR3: CASSLATGKDTEAFF; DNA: TGTGCCAGCAGCTTAGCGACAGGGAAGGACACTGAAGCTTTCTTT
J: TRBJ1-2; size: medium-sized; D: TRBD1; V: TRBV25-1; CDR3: CASSRGLGYGYTF; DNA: TGTGCCAGCAGCAGGGGGCTGGGCTATGGCTACACCTTC
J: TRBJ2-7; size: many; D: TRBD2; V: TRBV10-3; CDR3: CAISEGFSGSSYEQYF; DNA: TGTGCCATCAGTGAGGGGTTTAGCGGGAGCTCCTACGAGCAGTACTTC
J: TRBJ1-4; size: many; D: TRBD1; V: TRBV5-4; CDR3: CASSSPGGQGNEKLFF; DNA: TGTGCCAGCAGCTCCCCCGGGGGACAGGGTAATGAAAAACTGTTTTTT
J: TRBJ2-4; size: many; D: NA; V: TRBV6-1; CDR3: CASSGEAGENIQYF; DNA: TGTGCCAGCAGTGGGGAGGCGGGCGAAAACATTCAGTACTTC
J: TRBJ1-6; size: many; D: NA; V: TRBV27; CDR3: CASSGQNSPLHF; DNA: TGTGCCAGCAGTGGACAAAATTCACCCCTCCACTTT
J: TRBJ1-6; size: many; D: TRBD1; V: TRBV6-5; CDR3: CASSYRDSNSPLHF; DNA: TGTGCCAGCAGTTACCGGGACAGTAATTCACCCCTCCACTTT
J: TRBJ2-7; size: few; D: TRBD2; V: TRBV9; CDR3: CASSVGGSGTYEQYF; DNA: TGTGCCAGCAGCGTAGGGGGTAGCGGGACCTACGAGCAGTACTTC
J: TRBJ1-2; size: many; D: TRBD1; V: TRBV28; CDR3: CASSPGTGHYGYTF; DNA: TGTGCCAGCAGTCCCGGGACAGGCCACTATGGCTACACCTTC
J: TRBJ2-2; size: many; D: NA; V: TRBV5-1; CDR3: CASSLGTETGELFF; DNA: TGCGCCAGCAGCTTGGGGACAGAGACCGGGGAGCTGTTTTTT
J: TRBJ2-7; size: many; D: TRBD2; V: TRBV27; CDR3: CASSLLGTTHSYEQYF; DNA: TGTGCCAGCAGTTTATTAGGGACTACCCACTCCTACGAGCAGTACTTC
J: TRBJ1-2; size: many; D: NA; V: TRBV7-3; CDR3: CASSPRGGDYGYTF; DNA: TGTGCCAGCAGCCCCCGAGGCGGGGACTATGGCTACACCTTC
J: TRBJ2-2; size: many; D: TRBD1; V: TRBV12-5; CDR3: CASGLGQVNTGELFF; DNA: TGTGCTAGTGGTCTGGGACAGGTGAACACCGGGGAGCTGTTTTTT
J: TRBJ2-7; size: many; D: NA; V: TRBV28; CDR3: CASSLSTGYEQYF; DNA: TGTGCCAGCAGTTTATCGACGGGCTACGAGCAGTACTTC
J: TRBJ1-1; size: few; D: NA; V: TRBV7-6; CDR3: CASISPHREQAFF; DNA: TGTGCCAGCATTTCCCCCCACAGGGAGCAAGCTTTCTTT
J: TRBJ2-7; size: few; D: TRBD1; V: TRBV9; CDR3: CASIFKQGTAYEQYF; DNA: TGTGCCAGTATCTTCAAACAGGGGACGGCATACGAGCAGTACTTC
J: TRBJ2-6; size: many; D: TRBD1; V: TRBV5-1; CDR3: CASSSGQPGANVLTF; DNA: TGCGCCAGCAGCTCGGGACAGCCTGGGGCCAACGTCCTGACTTTC
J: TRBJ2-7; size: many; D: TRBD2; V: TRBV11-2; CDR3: CASSLELLAGDPPVSYEQYF; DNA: TGTGCCAGCAGCTTAGAGTTACTAGCGGGGGATCCCCCGGTCTCCTACGAGCAGTACTTC
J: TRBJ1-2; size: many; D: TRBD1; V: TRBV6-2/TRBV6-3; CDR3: CASSPRQGYGYTF; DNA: TGTGCCAGCAGCCCTAGACAGGGGTATGGCTACACCTTC
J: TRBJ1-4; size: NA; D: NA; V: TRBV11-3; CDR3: CASSLATGSEKLFF; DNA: TGTGCCAGCAGCTTAGCTACAGGGTCCGAAAAACTGTTTTTT
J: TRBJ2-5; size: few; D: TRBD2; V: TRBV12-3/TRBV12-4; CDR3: CASSLAALAGRETQYF; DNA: TGTGCCAGCAGTTTAGCGGCACTAGCGGGGAGAGAGACCCAGTACTTC
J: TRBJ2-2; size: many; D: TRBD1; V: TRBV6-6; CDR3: CASSYGQGVNTGELFF; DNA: TGTGCCAGCAGTTACGGCCAGGGGGTAAACACCGGGGAGCTGTTTTTT
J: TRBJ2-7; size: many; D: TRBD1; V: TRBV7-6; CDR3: CASSLEVQGGEQYF; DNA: TGTGCCAGCAGCTTAGAGGTACAGGGGGGCGAGCAGTACTTC
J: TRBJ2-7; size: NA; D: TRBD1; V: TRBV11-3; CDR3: CASSPGTGGNEQYF; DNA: TGTGCCAGCAGCCCAGGGACAGGGGGTAACGAGCAGTACTTC
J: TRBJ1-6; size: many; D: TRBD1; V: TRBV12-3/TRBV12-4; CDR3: CASSLDRQGYSPLHF; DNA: TGTGCCAGCAGTTTAGATAGACAGGGCTACTCACCCCTCCACTTT